This T cell receptor beta chain was captured in a study of blood T cell repertoires in COVID-19. Study in general: Samples of COVID-19 (acute and convalescent) were obtained from the United States, Italy and Spain.

The CDR3 covers 15 residues. The V gene's germline CDR1 is LGHNA and CDR2 YSLEER. The V end was cut by 4 bases, the J end by 6 bases, with 16 bases between. Profiling relied on immunoSEQ multiplex PCR, and the TCRdb table lists in-frame clones only, not all of them. The repertoire holds some 21,000 clones, with 86% as singletons. Sequencing input: peripheral blood. The sequence derives from a woman older than 75 with active or convalescent COVID-19. The chain has TRBV4-3 and TRBJ2-4; D is undetermined. The CDR3: CASSREVVGANIQYF. The CDR3 nucleotides are TGCGCCAGCAGCCGAGAAGTGGTCGGAGCAAACATTCAGTACTTC.